This record looks at one T cell receptor (beta chain) sequence and its context. This sample is part of a study of blood T cell repertoires in COVID-19. Method: immunoSEQ multiplex PCR; TCRdb's copy keeps in-frame clones and lacks some. The sample includes under 65,000 clones, 75% to 95% seen only once; the top ten take 8.6%. The sequence was collected from a human donor in a cohort sampled during active COVID-19. Source material: peripheral blood.

The CDR3 DNA reads as TGCGCCAGCAGCTTGGCCTTGGGACTAGCAGAGACCCAGTACTTC. Its translation: CASSLALGLAETQYF. The V gene is TRBV5-1, the J gene TRBJ2-5, with 9 bases aligning to TRBD2. This CDR3 spans 15 amino acids. Losses at the gene ends were 0 bases for V and 4 bases for J; bases not matched to a gene: 4. CDR1 is SGHRS, CDR2 YFSETQ, per germline.